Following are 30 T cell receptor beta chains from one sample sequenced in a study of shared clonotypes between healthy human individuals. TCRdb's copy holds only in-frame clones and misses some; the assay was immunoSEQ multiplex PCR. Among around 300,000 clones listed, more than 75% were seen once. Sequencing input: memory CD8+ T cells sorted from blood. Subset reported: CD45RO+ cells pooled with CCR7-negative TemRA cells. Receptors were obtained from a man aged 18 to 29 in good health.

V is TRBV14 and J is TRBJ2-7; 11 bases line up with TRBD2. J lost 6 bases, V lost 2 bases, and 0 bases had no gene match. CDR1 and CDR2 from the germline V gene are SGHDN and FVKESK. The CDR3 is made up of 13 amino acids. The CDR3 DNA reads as TGTGCCAGCAGCCAACTAGCGGGAGGCGAGCAGTACTTC. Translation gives CASSQLAGGEQYF.

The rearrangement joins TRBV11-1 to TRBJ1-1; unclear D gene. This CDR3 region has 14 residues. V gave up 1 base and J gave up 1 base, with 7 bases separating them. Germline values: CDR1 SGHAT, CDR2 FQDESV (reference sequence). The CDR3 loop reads CASSLGRANTEAFF. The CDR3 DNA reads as TGTGCCAGCAGCTTAGGGCGGGCGAACACTGAAGCTTTCTTT.

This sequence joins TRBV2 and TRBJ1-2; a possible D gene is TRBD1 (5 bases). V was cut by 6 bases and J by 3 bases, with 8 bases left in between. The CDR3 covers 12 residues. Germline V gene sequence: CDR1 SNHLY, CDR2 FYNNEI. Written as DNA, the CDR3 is TGTGCCAGCAGAAGAGGGGACTATGGCTACACCTTC. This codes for CASRRGDYGYTF.

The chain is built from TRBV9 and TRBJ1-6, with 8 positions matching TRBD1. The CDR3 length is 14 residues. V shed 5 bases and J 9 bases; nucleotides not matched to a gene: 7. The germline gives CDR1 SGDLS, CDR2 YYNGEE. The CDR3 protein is CASRATGDSSPLHF. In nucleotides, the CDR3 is TGTGCCAGCAGGGCGACAGGGGACAGTTCACCCCTCCACTTT. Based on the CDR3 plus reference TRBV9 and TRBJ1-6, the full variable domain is DSGVTQTPKHLITATGQRVTLRCSPRSGDLSVYWYQQSLDQGLQFLIQYYNGEERAKGNILERFSAQQFPDLHSELNLSSLELGDSALYFCASRATGDSSPLHFGNGTRLTVT.

This CDR3 reads CASSLAPGVLGDTQYF. CDR3 DNA sequence: TGTGCCAGCAGTTTGGCCCCGGGCGTATTAGGAGATACGCAGTATTTT. The J gene is TRBJ2-3, the V gene TRBV6-5; D is undetermined. Germline CDR1 reads MNHEY; CDR2 reads SVGAGI. Trimming removed 4 bases from V and 5 bases from J, with 19 bases in between. This CDR3 region has 16 residues.

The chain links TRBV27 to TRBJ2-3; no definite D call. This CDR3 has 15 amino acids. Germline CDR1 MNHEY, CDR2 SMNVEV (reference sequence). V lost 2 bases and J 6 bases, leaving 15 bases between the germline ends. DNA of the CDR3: TGTGCCAGCAGTTTAATGACCACAGATGGGGATACGCAGTATTTT. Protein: CASSLMTTDGDTQYF.

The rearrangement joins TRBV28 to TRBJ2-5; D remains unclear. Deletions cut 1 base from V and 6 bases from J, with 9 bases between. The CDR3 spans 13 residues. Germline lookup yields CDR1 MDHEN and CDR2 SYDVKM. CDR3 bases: TGTGCCAGCAGTTTATTTCCGTCCCAGACCCAGTACTTC. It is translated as CASSLFPSQTQYF.

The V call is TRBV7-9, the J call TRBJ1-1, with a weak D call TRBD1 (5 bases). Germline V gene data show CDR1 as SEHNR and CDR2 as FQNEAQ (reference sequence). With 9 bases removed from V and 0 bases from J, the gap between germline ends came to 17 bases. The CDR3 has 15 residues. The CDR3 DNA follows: TGTGCCAGTCTGGGGGGTCCTCTCATGAACACTGAAGCTTTCTTT. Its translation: CASLGGPLMNTEAFF.

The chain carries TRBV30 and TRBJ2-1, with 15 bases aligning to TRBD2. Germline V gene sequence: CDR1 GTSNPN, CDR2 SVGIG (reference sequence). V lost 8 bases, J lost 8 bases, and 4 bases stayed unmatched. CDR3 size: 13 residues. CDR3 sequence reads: CARTSGGADEQFF. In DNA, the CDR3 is TGTGCCCGGACTAGCGGGGGGGCGGATGAGCAGTTCTTC.

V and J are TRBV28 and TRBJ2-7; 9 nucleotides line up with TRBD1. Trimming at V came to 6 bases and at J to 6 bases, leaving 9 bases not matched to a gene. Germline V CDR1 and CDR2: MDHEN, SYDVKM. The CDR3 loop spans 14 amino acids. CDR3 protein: CASRSGTGPSEQYF. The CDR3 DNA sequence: TGTGCCAGCAGATCCGGGACAGGGCCCTCCGAGCAGTACTTC.

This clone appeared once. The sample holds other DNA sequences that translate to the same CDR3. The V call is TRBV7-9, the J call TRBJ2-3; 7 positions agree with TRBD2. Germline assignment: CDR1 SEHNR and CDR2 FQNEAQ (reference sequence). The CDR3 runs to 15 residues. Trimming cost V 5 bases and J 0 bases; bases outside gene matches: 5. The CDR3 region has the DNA TGTGCCAGCAGCCCGCGGGGGATTAGCACAGATACGCAGTATTTT. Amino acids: CASSPRGISTDTQYF. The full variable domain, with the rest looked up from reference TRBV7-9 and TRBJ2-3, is DTGVSQNPRHKITKRGQNVTFRCDPISEHNRLYWYRQTLGQGPEFLTYFQNEAQLEKSRLLSDRFSAERPKGSFSTLEIQRTEQGDSAMYLCASSPRGISTDTQYFGPGTRLTVL.

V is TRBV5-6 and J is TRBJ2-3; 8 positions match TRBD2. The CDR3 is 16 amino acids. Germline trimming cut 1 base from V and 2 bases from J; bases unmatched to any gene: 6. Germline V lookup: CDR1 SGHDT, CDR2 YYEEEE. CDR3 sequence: CASSLLAGGDTDTQYF. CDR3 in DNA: TGTGCCAGCAGCTTGCTCGCGGGAGGCGACACAGATACGCAGTATTTT.

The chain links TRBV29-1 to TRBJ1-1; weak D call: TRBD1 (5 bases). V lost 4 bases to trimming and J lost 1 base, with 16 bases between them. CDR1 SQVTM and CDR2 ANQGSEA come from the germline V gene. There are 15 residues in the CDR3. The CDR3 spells CSVVGGRFGNTEAFF. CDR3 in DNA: TGCAGCGTTGTGGGGGGAAGGTTTGGGAACACTGAAGCTTTCTTT. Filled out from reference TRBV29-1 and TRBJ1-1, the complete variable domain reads SAVISQKPSRDICQRGTSLTIQCQVDSQVTMMFWYRQQPGQSLTLIATANQGSEATYESGFVIDKFPISRPNLTFSTLTVSNMSPEDSSIYLCSVVGGRFGNTEAFFGQGTRLTVV.

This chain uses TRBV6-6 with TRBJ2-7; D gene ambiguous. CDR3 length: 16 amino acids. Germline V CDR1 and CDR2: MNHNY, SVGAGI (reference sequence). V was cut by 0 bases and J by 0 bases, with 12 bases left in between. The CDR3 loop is CASSYSPEESSYEQYF. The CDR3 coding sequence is TGTGCCAGCAGTTACTCTCCAGAGGAGAGCTCCTACGAGCAGTACTTC.

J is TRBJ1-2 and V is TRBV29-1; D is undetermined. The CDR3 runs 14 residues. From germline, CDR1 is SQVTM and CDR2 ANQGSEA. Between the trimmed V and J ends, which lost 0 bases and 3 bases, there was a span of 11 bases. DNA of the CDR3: TGCAGCGTTGAAGATCTTCAGGAGGACTATGGCTACACCTTC. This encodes CSVEDLQEDYGYTF.

In DNA, the CDR3 is TGCGCCAGCAGCTTATGGGGATCCGGGGGCTACACCTTC. It specifies CASSLWGSGGYTF. The rearrangement uses TRBV5-1 and TRBJ1-2; D gene uncertain. Trimming left V 2 bases short and J 8 bases short, with 13 bases between. This CDR3 is 13 amino acids long. Germline assignment: CDR1 SGHRS and CDR2 YFSETQ.

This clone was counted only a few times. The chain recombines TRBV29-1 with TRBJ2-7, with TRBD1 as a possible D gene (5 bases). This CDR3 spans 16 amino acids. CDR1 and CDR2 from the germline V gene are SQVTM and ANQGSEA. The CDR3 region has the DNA TGCAGTGTAGTGGCGTCCCAGGGCCTAAGCTCCTACGAGCAGTACTTC. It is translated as CSVVASQGLSSYEQYF.

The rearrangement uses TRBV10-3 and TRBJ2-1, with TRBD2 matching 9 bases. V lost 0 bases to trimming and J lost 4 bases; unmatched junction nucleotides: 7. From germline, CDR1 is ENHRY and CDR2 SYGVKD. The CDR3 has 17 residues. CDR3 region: CAISESAETSGYNEQFF. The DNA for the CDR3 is TGTGCCATCAGTGAGTCCGCGGAGACTAGCGGTTACAATGAGCAGTTCTTC.

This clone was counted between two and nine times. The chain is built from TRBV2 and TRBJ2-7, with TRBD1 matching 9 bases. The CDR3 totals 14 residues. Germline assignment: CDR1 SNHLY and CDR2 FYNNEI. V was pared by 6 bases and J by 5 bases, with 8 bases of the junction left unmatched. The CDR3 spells CASRAGQGMDEQYF. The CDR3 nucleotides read TGTGCCAGCAGGGCGGGACAGGGTATGGACGAGCAGTACTTC.

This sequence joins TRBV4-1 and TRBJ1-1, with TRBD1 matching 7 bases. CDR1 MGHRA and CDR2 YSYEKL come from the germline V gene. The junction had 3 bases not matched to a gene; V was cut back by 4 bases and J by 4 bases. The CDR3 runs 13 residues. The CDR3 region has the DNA TGCGCCAGCAGCCCCAGGGGGAGCACTGAAGCTTTCTTT. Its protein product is CASSPRGSTEAFF.

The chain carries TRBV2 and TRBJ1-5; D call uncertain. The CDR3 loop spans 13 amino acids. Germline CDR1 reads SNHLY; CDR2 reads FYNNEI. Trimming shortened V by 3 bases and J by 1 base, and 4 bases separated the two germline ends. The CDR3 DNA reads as TGTGCCAGCAGTGACTCAAGCAATCAGCCCCAGCATTTT. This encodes CASSDSSNQPQHF.

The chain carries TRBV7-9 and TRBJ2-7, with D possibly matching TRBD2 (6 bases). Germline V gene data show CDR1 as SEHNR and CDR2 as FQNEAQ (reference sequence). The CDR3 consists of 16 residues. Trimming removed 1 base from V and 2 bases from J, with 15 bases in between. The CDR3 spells CASSLGVGGLTYEQYF. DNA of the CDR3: TGTGCCAGCAGCTTAGGTGTGGGGGGACTGACCTACGAGCAGTACTTC.

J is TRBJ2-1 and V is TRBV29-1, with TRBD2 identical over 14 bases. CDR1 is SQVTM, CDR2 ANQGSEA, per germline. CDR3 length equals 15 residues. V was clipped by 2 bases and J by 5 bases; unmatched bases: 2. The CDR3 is CSVERLAGGHNEQFF. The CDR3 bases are TGCAGCGTTGAACGACTAGCGGGAGGGCACAATGAGCAGTTCTTC.

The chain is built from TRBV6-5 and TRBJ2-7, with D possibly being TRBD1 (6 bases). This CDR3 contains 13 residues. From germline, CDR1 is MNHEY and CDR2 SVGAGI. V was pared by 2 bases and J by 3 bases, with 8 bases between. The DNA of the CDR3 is TGTGCCAGCAGTTACATAGGGGGCTACGAGCAGTACTTC. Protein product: CASSYIGGYEQYF.

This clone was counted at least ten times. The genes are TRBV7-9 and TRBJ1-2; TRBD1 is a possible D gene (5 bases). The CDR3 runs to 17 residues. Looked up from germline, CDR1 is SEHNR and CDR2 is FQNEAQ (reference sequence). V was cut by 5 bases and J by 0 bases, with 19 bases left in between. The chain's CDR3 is CASSPPEGMASNYGYTF. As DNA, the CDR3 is TGTGCCAGCAGCCCACCGGAGGGGATGGCCTCTAACTATGGCTACACCTTC.

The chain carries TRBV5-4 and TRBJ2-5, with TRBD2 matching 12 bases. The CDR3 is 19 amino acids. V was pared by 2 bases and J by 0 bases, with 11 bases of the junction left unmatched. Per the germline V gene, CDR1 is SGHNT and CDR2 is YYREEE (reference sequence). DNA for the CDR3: TGTGCCAGCAGCTTTAGACTAGCGGGAGTAGGGTGGAACCAAGAGACCCAGTACTTC. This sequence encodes CASSFRLAGVGWNQETQYF.

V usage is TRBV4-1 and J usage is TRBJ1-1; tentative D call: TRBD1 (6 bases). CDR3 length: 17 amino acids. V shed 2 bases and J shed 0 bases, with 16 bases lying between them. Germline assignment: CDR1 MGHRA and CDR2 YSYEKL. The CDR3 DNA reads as TGCGCCAGCAGCCAAACAATCCCCGGACAGATGAACACTGAAGCTTTCTTT. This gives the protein CASSQTIPGQMNTEAFF.

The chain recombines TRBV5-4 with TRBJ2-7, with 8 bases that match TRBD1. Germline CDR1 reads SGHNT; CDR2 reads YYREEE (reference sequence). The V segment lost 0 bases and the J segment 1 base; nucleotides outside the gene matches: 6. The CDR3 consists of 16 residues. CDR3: CASSLEAGGDSYEQYF. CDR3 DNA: TGTGCCAGCAGCTTGGAGGCAGGGGGCGATTCCTACGAGCAGTACTTC.

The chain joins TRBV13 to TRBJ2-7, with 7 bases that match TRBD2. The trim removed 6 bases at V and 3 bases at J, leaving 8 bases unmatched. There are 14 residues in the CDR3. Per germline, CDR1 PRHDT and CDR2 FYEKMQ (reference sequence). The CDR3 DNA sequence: TGTGCCAGCAGTTCATCGGGACTAATCTACGAGCAGTACTTC. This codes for CASSSSGLIYEQYF.

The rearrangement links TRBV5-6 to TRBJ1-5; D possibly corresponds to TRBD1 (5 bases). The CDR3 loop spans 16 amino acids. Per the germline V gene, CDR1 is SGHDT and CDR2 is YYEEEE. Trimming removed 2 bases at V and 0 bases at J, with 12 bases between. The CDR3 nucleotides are TGTGCCAGCAGCTTCTGGCAGGGAATTAGCAATCAGCCCCAGCATTTT. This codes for CASSFWQGISNQPQHF.